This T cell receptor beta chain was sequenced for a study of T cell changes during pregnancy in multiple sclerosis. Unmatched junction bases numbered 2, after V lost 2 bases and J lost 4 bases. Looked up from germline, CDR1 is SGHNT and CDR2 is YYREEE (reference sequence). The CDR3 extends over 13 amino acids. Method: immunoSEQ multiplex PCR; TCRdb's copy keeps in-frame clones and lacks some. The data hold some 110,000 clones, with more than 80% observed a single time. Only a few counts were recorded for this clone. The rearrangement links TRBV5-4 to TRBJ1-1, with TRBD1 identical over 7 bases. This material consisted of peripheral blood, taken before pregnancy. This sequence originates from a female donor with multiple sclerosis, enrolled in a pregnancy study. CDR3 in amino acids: CASSFPGGTEAFF. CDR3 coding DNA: TGTGCCAGCAGCTTTCCAGGGGGCACTGAAGCTTTCTTT.